One and the same sample provided the 19 T cell receptor beta chains below, sequenced in a study of cytomegalovirus exposure and HLA in healthy donors. Vbeta (60) and Jbeta (13) primers were used in the PCR. Some clones are missing from TCRdb's copy, which holds only in-frame ones; the method was immunoSEQ multiplex PCR. The sample lists 95,000 to 150,000 clones; about 81% were seen once. Material: PBMCs. These receptors were taken from a man aged 35 to 55 in good health and CMV-seronegative.

The chain links TRBV5-1 to TRBJ2-2; TRBD2 aligns across 14 bases. The germline CDR1 and CDR2 sequences are SGHRS and YFSETQ. After removal of 4 bases from V and 2 bases from J, the junction contained 4 bases not matched to a gene. The CDR3 extends over 17 amino acids. The CDR3 sequence is CASSPGTSGSNTGELFF. Written as DNA, the CDR3 is TGCGCCAGCAGCCCCGGGACTAGCGGGAGTAACACCGGGGAGCTGTTTTTT.

A few counts support this clone. This sequence joins TRBV29-1 and TRBJ2-5; 8 nucleotides align to TRBD2. The length of the CDR3 is 16 residues. The ends lost 4 bases at V and 5 bases at J; junction bases unmatched: 15. Looked up from germline, CDR1 is SQVTM and CDR2 is ANQGSEA. CDR3 in amino acids: CSVVRAGGGNWETQYF. The CDR3 coding sequence is TGCAGCGTTGTTAGGGCGGGGGGTGGTAATTGGGAGACCCAGTACTTC.

This chain joins TRBV25-1 and TRBJ1-2; D might be TRBD1 (5 bases). The CDR3 loop spans 15 amino acids. Germline V CDR1 and CDR2: MGHDK, SYGVNS. V was pared by 4 bases and J by 0 bases, with 12 bases between. The CDR3 nucleotides are TGTGCCAGCAGTGCAACCCCGGGGGCTAACTATGGCTACACCTTC. As protein: CASSATPGANYGYTF.

The genes are TRBV6-6 and TRBJ1-1; TRBD1 might be the D (5 bases). The germline CDR1 and CDR2 sequences are MNHNY and SVGAGI (reference sequence). Trimming took off 6 bases at V and 1 base at J, with 9 bases between the two ends. This CDR3 is 13 amino acids long. CDR3 sequence reads: CASRPDRNTEAFF. The CDR3 DNA follows: TGTGCCAGCAGACCCGACAGGAACACTGAAGCTTTCTTT.

The chain links TRBV29-1 to TRBJ1-1; D ambiguous. The CDR3 contains 14 residues. V was trimmed by 3 bases and J by 4 bases, leaving 15 bases between them. Germline values: CDR1 SQVTM, CDR2 ANQGSEA. The CDR3 loop reads CSVDLNVGGTEAFF. The DNA for the CDR3 is TGCAGCGTTGACCTAAATGTAGGAGGCACTGAAGCTTTCTTT.

The chain uses TRBV6-6 and TRBJ1-2, with a possible D match to TRBD1 (6 bases). Germline V gene lookup returns CDR1 MNHNY and CDR2 SVGAGI (reference sequence). V lost 4 bases and J 6 bases, leaving 12 bases between the germline ends. The CDR3 runs 13 residues. DNA for the CDR3: TGTGCCAGCAGTTCCGGGACACCCGATGGCTACACCTTC. This codes for CASSSGTPDGYTF.

The rearrangement joins TRBV13 to TRBJ1-2; D gene ambiguous. Trimming cost V 5 bases and J 6 bases, with 13 bases left between them. There are 13 residues in the CDR3. Germline CDR1 and CDR2: PRHDT and FYEKMQ (reference sequence). This CDR3 reads CASSLRSVHGYTF. The CDR3, as DNA: TGTGCCAGCAGCCTAAGGAGTGTCCATGGCTACACCTTC.

The V gene is TRBV28, the J gene TRBJ1-1; 10 positions match TRBD1. From germline, CDR1 is MDHEN and CDR2 SYDVKM. This CDR3 has 14 amino acids. The V and J ends lost 5 bases and 7 bases, in that order; junction bases with no gene match: 7. The CDR3 reads CASSPSGTGVEAFF. CDR3 DNA: TGTGCCAGCAGTCCATCCGGGACAGGGGTTGAAGCTTTCTTT.

This chain uses TRBV4-3 with TRBJ1-1; D may be TRBD1 (5 bases). This CDR3 contains 14 residues. The germline V gene encodes CDR1 LGHNA and CDR2 YSLEER. V lost 1 base to trimming and J lost 4 bases, with 10 bases between them. The CDR3 here is CASSQAGGGTEAFF. DNA of the CDR3: TGCGCCAGCAGCCAAGCGGGGGGGGGCACTGAAGCTTTCTTT.

The V call is TRBV2, the J call TRBJ2-1; the D is unclear. V lost 1 base and J 8 bases, leaving 3 bases between the germline ends. This CDR3 contains 11 residues. Germline V CDR1 and CDR2: SNHLY, FYNNEI. The CDR3: CASSEVDEQFF. DNA for the CDR3: TGTGCCAGCAGTGAAGTAGATGAGCAGTTCTTC.

The chain employs TRBV30 and TRBJ1-6; a weak D match, TRBD1 (6 bases). Trimming took 1 base from V and 11 from J, leaving 15 bases between them. CDR1 is GTSNPN and CDR2 is SVGIG in the germline V gene (reference sequence). The CDR3 is 14 amino acids. The CDR3 DNA reads TGTGCCTGGAGTGGGGGGCTCGGTTTGACACCCCTCCACTTT. Its translation is CAWSGGLGLTPLHF.

The rearrangement links TRBV30 to TRBJ1-3; 7 positions agree with TRBD1. V trimming: 4 bases; J trimming: 2 bases; junction bases outside the gene matches: 2. The CDR3 has 13 amino acids. Germline CDR1 reads GTSNPN; CDR2 reads SVGIG (reference sequence). CDR3 protein: CAWNGQAGNTIYF. CDR3 in DNA: TGTGCCTGGAACGGACAGGCTGGAAACACCATATATTTT.

This chain uses TRBV7-2 with TRBJ2-7; D gene uncertain. The V gene lost 2 bases and the J gene lost 2 bases, with 4 bases spanning the gap. The CDR3 covers 12 residues. Germline values: CDR1 SGHTA, CDR2 FQGNSA. In DNA, the CDR3 is TGTGCCAGCAGCTTATCCGCCTACGAGCAGTACTTC. Its protein is CASSLSAYEQYF.

The chain links TRBV2 to TRBJ1-6; 10 bases align to TRBD1. The CDR3 runs to 14 residues. Trimming took 5 bases from V and 7 from J; bases not matched to a gene: 2. The V gene's germline CDR1 is SNHLY and CDR2 FYNNEI. The CDR3 DNA reads TGTGCCAGCAGTTGGACAGGGGGAAATTCACCCCTCCACTTT. Its translation: CASSWTGGNSPLHF.

The V gene is TRBV7-9, the J gene TRBJ2-2; D is undetermined. The CDR3 consists of 14 residues. V lost 5 bases and J lost 6, with 13 bases in between. The germline gives CDR1 SEHNR, CDR2 FQNEAQ (reference sequence). The CDR3 reads CASSPLGLAGELFF. For the CDR3, the DNA is TGTGCCAGCAGCCCTTTGGGCTTAGCCGGGGAGCTGTTTTTT.

This clone was counted at least ten times. The chain joins TRBV7-8 to TRBJ2-7, with TRBD1 matching 7 bases. Trimming removed 1 base from V and 6 bases from J; junction bases left unmatched: 6. The CDR3 sequence is 14 residues long. Germline assignment: CDR1 SGHVS and CDR2 FQNEAQ. The DNA for the CDR3 is TGTGCCAGCAGCTTAGGTCAAGGGGGCGCCGAGCAGTACTTC. It specifies CASSLGQGGAEQYF.

The genes are TRBV29-1 and TRBJ2-5; maybe TRBD1 (6 bases). Trimming removed 4 bases from V and 5 bases from J, with 20 bases in between. This CDR3 comprises 15 residues. Per germline, CDR1 SQVTM and CDR2 ANQGSEA. The CDR3 DNA reads TGCAGCGTTGGTAGTATAGCTGGGGGCGCGGAGACCCAGTACTTC. Amino acids: CSVGSIAGGAETQYF.

The V gene is TRBV28, the J gene TRBJ2-1; TRBD2 matches at 7 bases. The junction had 4 bases not matched to a gene; V was cut back by 5 bases and J by 9 bases. The germline V gene has CDR1 MDHEN and CDR2 SYDVKM. The CDR3 covers 12 residues. CDR3 residues: CASSGGVPEQFF. The CDR3 DNA sequence: TGTGCCAGCAGTGGGGGGGTACCTGAGCAGTTCTTC.

V and J are TRBV4-3 and TRBJ2-3; D gene ambiguous. CDR3 length equals 15 residues. Germline loops: CDR1 LGHNA, CDR2 YSLEER. Trimming took 0 bases from V and 0 from J, leaving 7 bases between them. The CDR3 loop is CASSQDVVSTDTQYF. The CDR3 DNA is TGCGCCAGCAGCCAAGATGTAGTTAGCACAGATACGCAGTATTTT.